The sequence of this T cell receptor (beta chain) was determined in a study of CD4 T cells in relation to SARS-CoV-2 and coronaviruses. At the level of the study: ViraFEST: roughly ten-day antigen culture of PBMCs, then TCR beta CDR3 sequencing.

Comment on this clone: What it binds is unknown.

The CDR3 has 14 residues. CDR1 and CDR2 (germline): KGHSH, LQKENI. V trimming: 6 bases; J trimming: 7 bases; junction bases outside the gene matches: 8. 75,000 to 100,000 naive or memory CD4+ cells were cultured with CEF peptides for approximately eleven days. Sequencing used immunoSEQ multiplex PCR; TCRdb keeps in-frame clones, though not all of them. Of approximately 39,000 clones detected, under 85% appear once; the ten largest clones hold around 21%. The rearrangement joins TRBV18 to TRBJ2-1, with 8 bases identical to TRBD2. This TCR came from an adult with COVID-19. What was sequenced was memory CD4+ T cells from PBMCs, cultured in vitro. CDR3 sequence (DNA): TGTGCCAGCTCGCCGGGAGGGTCGAAGAATGAGCAGTTCTTC. Its translation: CASSPGGSKNEQFF.